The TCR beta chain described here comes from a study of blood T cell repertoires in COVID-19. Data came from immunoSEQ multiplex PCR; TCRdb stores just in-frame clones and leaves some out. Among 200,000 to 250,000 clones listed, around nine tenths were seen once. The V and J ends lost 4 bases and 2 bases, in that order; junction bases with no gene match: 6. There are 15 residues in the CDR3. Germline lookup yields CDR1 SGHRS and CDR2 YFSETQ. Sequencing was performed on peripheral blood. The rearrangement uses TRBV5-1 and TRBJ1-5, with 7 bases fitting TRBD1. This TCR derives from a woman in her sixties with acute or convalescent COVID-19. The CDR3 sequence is CASSLEGTGNQPQHF. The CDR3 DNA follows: TGCGCCAGCAGCCTCGAAGGGACAGGCAATCAGCCCCAGCATTTT.